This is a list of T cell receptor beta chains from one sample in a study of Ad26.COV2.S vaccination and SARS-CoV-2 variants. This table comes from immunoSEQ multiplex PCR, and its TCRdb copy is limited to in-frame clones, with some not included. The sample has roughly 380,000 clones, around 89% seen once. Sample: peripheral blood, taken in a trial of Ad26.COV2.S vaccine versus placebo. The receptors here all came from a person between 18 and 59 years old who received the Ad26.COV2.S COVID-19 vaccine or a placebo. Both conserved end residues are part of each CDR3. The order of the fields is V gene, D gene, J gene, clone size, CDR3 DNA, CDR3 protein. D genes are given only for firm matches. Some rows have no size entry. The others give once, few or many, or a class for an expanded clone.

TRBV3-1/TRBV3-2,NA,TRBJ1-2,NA,TGTGCCAGCAGCCAAGAGAGCAGGGTAGTAGCTGGCTACACCTTC,CASSQESRVVAGYTF
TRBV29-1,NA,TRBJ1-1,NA,TGCAGCGTTGAAGAGGGAGGGAACACTGAAGCTTTCTTT,CSVEEGGNTEAFF
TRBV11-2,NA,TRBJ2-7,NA,TGTGCCAGCAGCTTATTTCGTCTAGCTAGCTCTAACGAGCAGTACTTC,CASSLFRLASSNEQYF
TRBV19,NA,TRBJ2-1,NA,TGTGCCAGTAGCGCCACAGGGTACTGGAATGAGCAGTTCTTC,CASSATGYWNEQFF
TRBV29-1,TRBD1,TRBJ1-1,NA,TGCAGCGTTCCAGGGGGTTCAGGGCTGTACACTGAAGCTTTCTTT,CSVPGGSGLYTEAFF
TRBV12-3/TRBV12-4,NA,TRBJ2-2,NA,TGTGCCAGCAGCCAACGGGGGCACGGGGAGCTGTTTTTT,CASSQRGHGELFF
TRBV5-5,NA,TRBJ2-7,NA,TGTGCCAGCAGCTTGGGGCAGTCCTACGAGCAGTACTTC,CASSLGQSYEQYF
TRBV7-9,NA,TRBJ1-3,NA,TGTGCCAGCAGCTTAGGCGTCAGGACAAACTCTGGAAACACCATATATTTT,CASSLGVRTNSGNTIYF
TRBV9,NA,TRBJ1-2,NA,TGTGCCAGCAGCGTAGCTCTATCTAACTATGGCTACACCTTC,CASSVALSNYGYTF
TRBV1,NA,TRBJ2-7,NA,TGCACCAGCATGACGACAGGGAGCTCCTACGAGCAGTACTTC,CTSMTTGSSYEQYF
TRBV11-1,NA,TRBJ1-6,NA,TGTGCCAGCAGCTTCCCAGCTCCCAATTCACCCCTCCACTTT,CASSFPAPNSPLHF
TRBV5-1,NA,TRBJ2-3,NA,TGCGCCAGCAGCCCAGGGGGGAGGGGCGCAGATACGCAGTATTTT,CASSPGGRGADTQYF
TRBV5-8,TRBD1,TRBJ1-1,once,TGTGCCAGCAGCCTGAACTTTCCGGGACAGGAAGCAGCTTTCTTT,CASSLNFPGQEAAFF
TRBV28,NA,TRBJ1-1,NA,TGTGCCAGCAGGGAACCGCTCGGGTACACTGAAGCTTTCTTT,CASREPLGYTEAFF
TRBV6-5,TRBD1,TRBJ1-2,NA,TGTGCCAGCAGTAAAAGGACAGGGGGCCTGGGCTACACCTTC,CASSKRTGGLGYTF
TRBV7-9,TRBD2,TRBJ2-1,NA,TGTGCCAGCGGCCTAGCGGGGAGCTACAATGAGCAGTTCTTC,CASGLAGSYNEQFF
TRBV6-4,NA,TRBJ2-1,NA,TGTGCCAGCAGTCTAAGGGGGGGGACCTACAATGAGCAGTTCTTC,CASSLRGGTYNEQFF
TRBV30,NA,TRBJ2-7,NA,TGTGCCTGGAGTGTACCCAGGGCTTCATCCTACGAGCAGTACTTC,CAWSVPRASSYEQYF
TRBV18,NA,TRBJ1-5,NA,TGTGCCAGCTCAGAGGGACGGGGAAATCAGCCCCAGCATTTT,CASSEGRGNQPQHF
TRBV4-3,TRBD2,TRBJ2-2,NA,TGCGCCAGCAGCCAAGGGGGAGGGTTTGAAATTACCGGGGAGCTGTTTTTT,CASSQGGGFEITGELFF
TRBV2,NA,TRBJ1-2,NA,TGTGCCAGCAGTGAAGTCGGACTTAGTTATGGCTACACCTTC,CASSEVGLSYGYTF
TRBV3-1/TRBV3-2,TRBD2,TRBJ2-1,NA,TGTGCCAGCAGCCGCCGACTAGCGGGGGGAGGCAATGAGCAGTTCTTC,CASSRRLAGGGNEQFF
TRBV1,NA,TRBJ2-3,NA,TGCACCAGCAGCCAACTAGCGGGGACTAGCACAGATACGCAGTATTTT,CTSSQLAGTSTDTQYF
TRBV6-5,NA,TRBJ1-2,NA,TGTGCCAGCAGTTACTCCACCGGGACTAGGGGCTACACCTTC,CASSYSTGTRGYTF
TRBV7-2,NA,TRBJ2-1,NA,TGTGCCAGCAGCTTAGATTGGGGGGATGAGCAGTTCTTC,CASSLDWGDEQFF
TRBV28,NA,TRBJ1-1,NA,TGTGCCAGCAGTTTAGGTAGAGCGAACTCCCCTGAAGCTTTCTTT,CASSLGRANSPEAFF
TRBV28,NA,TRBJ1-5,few,TGTGCCAGCAGTTTATTCAGCCAGCCCCAGCATTTT,CASSLFSQPQHF
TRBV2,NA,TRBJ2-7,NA,TGTGCCAGCGTTTTTGTCTTCAAGGGCGAGCAGTACTTC,CASVFVFKGEQYF
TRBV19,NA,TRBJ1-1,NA,TGTGCCAGTAGCCCCGGGGGGAACACTGAAGCTTTCTTT,CASSPGGNTEAFF
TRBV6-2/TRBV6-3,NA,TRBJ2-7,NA,TGTGCCAGCAGTATTTCGTCCTACGAGCAGTACTTC,CASSISSYEQYF
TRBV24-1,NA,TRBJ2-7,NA,TGTGCCACCAGTGACCACCCCGGGGCACAGGGAAAATTC,CATSDHPGAQGKF
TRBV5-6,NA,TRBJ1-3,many,TGTGCCAGCAGCCCCAGGGCTGGAAACACCATATATTTT,CASSPRAGNTIYF
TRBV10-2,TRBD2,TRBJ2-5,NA,TGCGCCAGCAGTGATTGGGCGGGGGATCCAGAGACCCAGTACTTC,CASSDWAGDPETQYF
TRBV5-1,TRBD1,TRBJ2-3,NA,TGCGCCAGCAGCACCGGACAGGGGGCAGGCACAGATACGCAGTATTTT,CASSTGQGAGTDTQYF
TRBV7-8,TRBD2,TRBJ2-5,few,TGTGCCAGCAGCGTCCCGACTAGCGGGGGGGCCTTCTTTGAGACCCAGTACTTC,CASSVPTSGGAFFETQYF
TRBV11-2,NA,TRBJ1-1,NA,TGTGCCAGCAGCTTAGCCCAGGGAGAAGCTTTCTTT,CASSLAQGEAFF
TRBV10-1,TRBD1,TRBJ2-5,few,TGCGCCAGCAGCGAGGGTATGGGGACAGGAGGCCGGGAGACCCAGTACTTC,CASSEGMGTGGRETQYF
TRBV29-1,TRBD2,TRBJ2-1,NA,TGCAGCGTTGCGACTAGCGGGGGAGGTGAGCAGTTCTTC,CSVATSGGGEQFF
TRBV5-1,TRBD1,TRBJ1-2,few,TGCGCCAGCAGCTCCGACGGGACAGCCTATGGCTACACCTTC,CASSSDGTAYGYTF
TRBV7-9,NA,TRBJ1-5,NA,TGTGCCAGCAGCTTGGGGATCCATCAGCCCCAGCATTTT,CASSLGIHQPQHF
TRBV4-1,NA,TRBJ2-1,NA,TGCGCCAGCAGCCAACTGGGGGTTCCCCTTAATCAGCAGTTCTTC,CASSQLGVPLNQQFF
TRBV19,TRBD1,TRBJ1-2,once,TGTGCCAGTAGCCCCGACAGGGGTCGGGTCTATGGCTACACCTTC,CASSPDRGRVYGYTF
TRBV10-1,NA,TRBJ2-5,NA,TGCGCCAGCAGTCCGGCGGGGCTGGAGACCCAGTACTTC,CASSPAGLETQYF
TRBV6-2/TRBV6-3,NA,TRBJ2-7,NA,TGTGCCAGCAGCAGACCAAGCAGCCACGAGCAGTACTTC,CASSRPSSHEQYF